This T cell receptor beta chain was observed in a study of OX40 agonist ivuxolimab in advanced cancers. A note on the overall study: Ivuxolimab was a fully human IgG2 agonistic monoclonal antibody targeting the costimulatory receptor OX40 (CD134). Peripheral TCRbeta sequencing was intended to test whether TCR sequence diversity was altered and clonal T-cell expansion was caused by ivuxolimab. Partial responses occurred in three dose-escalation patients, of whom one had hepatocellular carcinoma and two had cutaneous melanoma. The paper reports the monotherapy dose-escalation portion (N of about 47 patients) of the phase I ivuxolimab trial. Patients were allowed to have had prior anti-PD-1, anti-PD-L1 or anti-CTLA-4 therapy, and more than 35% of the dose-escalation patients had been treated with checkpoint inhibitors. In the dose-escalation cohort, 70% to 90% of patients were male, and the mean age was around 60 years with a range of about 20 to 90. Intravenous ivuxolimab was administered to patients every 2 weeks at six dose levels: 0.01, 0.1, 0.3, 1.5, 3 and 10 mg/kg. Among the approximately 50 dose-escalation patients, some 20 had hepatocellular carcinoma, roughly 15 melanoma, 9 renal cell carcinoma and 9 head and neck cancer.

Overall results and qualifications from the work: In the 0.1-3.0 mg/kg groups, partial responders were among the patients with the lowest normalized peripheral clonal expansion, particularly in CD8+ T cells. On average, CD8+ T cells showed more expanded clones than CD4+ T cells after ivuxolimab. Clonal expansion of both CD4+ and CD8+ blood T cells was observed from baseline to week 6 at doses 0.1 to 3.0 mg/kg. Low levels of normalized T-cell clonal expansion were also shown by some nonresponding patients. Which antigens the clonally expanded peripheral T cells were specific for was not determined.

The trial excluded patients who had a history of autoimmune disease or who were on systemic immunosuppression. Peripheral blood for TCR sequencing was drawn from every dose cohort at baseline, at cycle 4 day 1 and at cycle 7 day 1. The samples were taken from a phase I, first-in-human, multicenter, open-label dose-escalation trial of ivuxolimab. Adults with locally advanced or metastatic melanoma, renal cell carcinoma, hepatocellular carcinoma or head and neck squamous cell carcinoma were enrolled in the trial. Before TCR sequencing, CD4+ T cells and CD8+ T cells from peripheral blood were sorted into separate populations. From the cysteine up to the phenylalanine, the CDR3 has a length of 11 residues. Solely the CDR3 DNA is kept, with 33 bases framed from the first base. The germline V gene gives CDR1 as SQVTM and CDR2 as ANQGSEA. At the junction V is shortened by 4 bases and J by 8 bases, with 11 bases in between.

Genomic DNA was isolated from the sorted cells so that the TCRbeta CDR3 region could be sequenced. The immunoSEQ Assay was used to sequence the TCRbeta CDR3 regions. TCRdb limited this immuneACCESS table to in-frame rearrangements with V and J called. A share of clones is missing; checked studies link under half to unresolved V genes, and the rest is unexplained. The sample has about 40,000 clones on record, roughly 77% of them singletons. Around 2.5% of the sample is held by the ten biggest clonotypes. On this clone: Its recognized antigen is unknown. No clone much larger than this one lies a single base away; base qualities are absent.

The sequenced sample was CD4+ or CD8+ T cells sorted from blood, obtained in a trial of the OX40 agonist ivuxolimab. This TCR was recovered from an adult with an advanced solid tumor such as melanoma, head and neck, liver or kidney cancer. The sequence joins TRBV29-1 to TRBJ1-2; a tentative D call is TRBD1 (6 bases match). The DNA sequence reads TGCAGCGTTGTAGGGGGAGGGGGCTACACCTTC. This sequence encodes CSVVGGGGYTF. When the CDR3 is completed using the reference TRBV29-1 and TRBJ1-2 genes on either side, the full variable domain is SAVISQKPSRDICQRGTSLTIQCQVDSQVTMMFWYRQQPGQSLTLIATANQGSEATYESGFVIDKFPISRPNLTFSTLTVSNMSPEDSSIYLCSVVGGGGYTFGSGTRLTVV.